What follows are 27 T cell receptor beta chains derived from one specimen sequenced in a study of lymphopenia after photon versus proton radiotherapy. Generated by immunoSEQ multiplex PCR, the TCRdb table keeps only in-frame clones and is missing some. This sample has some 21,000 clones, with 85% found just once. Sequencing was performed on peripheral blood, taken from a patient treated with photon-based radiotherapy. These receptors were collected from a man aged 55 to 70 with pancreatic cancer.

This chain connects TRBV30 to TRBJ2-6, with D maybe TRBD1 (5 bases). CDR1 and CDR2 (germline): GTSNPN, SVGIG (reference sequence). The CDR3 runs to 15 residues. Deletions cut 0 bases from V and 0 bases from J, with 6 bases between. CDR3 protein: CAWSVDSSGANVLTF. In DNA form, the CDR3 reads TGTGCCTGGAGTGTTGACAGCTCTGGGGCCAACGTCCTGACTTTC.

The chain joins TRBV5-4 to TRBJ2-7, with 7 bases lining up with TRBD1. CDR1 and CDR2 from the germline V gene are SGHNT and YYREEE (reference sequence). The length of the CDR3 is 14 residues. The trim removed 3 bases at V and 6 bases at J, leaving 9 bases unmatched. In DNA form, the CDR3 reads TGTGCCAGCAGCTCCTCGAAGGGGGCGCCCGAGCAGTACTTC. It yields the protein CASSSSKGAPEQYF.

The CDR3: CTSSQAFARSELAGSFNEQFF. The CDR3 nucleotides read TGCACCAGCAGCCAAGCGTTTGCCCGCAGCGAACTAGCGGGGTCATTCAATGAGCAGTTCTTC. The gene calls are TRBV1 and TRBJ2-1; TRBD2, the D gene given by the table, was not confirmed from the DNA. TRBV1 is described as a pseudogene. The CDR3 loop spans 21 amino acids.

The chain has TRBV7-8 and TRBJ2-7, with 11 bases matching TRBD2. Germline CDR1 is SGHVS and CDR2 is FQNEAQ. Trimming took 1 base from V and 4 from J; bases not matched to a gene: 3. CDR3 size: 15 residues. The CDR3 sequence: CASSLGPSGGYEQYF. Written as DNA, the CDR3 is TGTGCCAGCAGCTTAGGCCCTAGCGGGGGGTACGAGCAGTACTTC.

The chain couples TRBV10-1 to TRBJ2-7; TRBD1 matches at 9 bases. The CDR3 has 13 amino acids. The germline gives CDR1 WNHNN, CDR2 SYGVQD (reference sequence). J lost 7 bases, V lost 0 bases, and 1 base had no gene match. The CDR3 DNA follows: TGCGCCAGCAGTGAGTCAGGGACAGGGGAGCAGTACTTC. It specifies CASSESGTGEQYF.

The chain recombines TRBV29-1 with TRBJ2-1, with D perhaps TRBD1 or TRBD2 (5 bases each). The CDR3 is 14 residues long. V gave up 7 bases and J gave up 0 bases, with 13 bases separating them. The germline gives CDR1 SQVTM, CDR2 ANQGSEA. CDR3 residues: CSAEGRDSYNEQFF. The CDR3, as DNA: TGCAGCGCCGAGGGCAGGGACTCCTACAATGAGCAGTTCTTC.

The rearrangement uses TRBV15 and TRBJ1-2; the D is unclear. CDR3 length equals 14 residues. Germline V gives CDR1 LNHNV, CDR2 YYDKDF (reference sequence). Trimming removed 3 bases from V and 3 bases from J, with 11 bases in between. The CDR3 coding sequence is TGTGCCACCAGCAGCAAGGGTGTCGACTATGGCTACACCTTC. Translating it yields CATSSKGVDYGYTF.

The CDR3 loop reads CARSLGQYTDTQYF. For the CDR3, the DNA is TGTGCCAGAAGCTTGGGACAGTACACAGATACGCAGTATTTT. The chain recombines TRBV5-3 with TRBJ2-3; possibly TRBD1 for D (5 bases). TRBV5-3 belongs to the ORF category, with a function that is uncertain. The V and J ends lost 0 bases and 2 bases respectively, with 7 bases between them. The CDR3 has 14 amino acids.

The chain uses TRBV19 and TRBJ2-1; D is unclear. Germline V lookup: CDR1 LNHDA, CDR2 SQIVND (reference sequence). The CDR3 is 14 residues long. Trimming removed 0 bases at V and 4 bases at J, with 7 bases between. DNA of the CDR3: TGTGCCAGTAGTATAGAGGACGAGTACAATGAGCAGTTCTTC. Residues: CASSIEDEYNEQFF.

The gene calls are TRBV10-1 and TRBJ1-2, with 9 bases fitting TRBD1. The V segment lost 3 bases and the J segment 7 bases; nucleotides outside the gene matches: 15. The CDR3 has 17 amino acids. Germline lookup yields CDR1 WNHNN and CDR2 SYGVQD (reference sequence). CDR3 loop: CASSDLRDRATRGGYTF. The DNA of the CDR3 is TGCGCCAGCAGTGACCTACGGGACAGGGCCACTAGGGGTGGCTACACCTTC.

The CDR3 region has the DNA TGTGCCATCAGTGAGGGGGCCGGGGAGCTGTTTTTT. It specifies CAISEGAGELFF. The chain joins TRBV10-3 to TRBJ2-2; D not certain. V lost 2 bases and J lost 6, with 4 bases in between. Germline assignment: CDR1 ENHRY and CDR2 SYGVKD. The CDR3 runs to 12 residues.

V and J are TRBV15 and TRBJ1-1; 9 nucleotides match TRBD1. Germline CDR1 LNHNV, CDR2 YYDKDF (reference sequence). This CDR3 contains 15 residues. V shed 3 bases, J shed 5 bases, and the junction held 7 bases outside the gene matches. Written as DNA, the CDR3 is TGTGCCACCAGCAGGGACAGGGGAGGGTGGACTGAAGCTTTCTTT. It encodes CATSRDRGGWTEAFF.

The chain has TRBV18 and TRBJ1-5; TRBD1 is a possible D gene (6 bases). Germline CDR1 is KGHSH and CDR2 is LQKENI. V was clipped by 5 bases and J by 0 bases, with 11 bases between them. CDR3 size: 15 residues. CDR3 residues: CASSETGYSNQPQHF. For the CDR3, the DNA is TGTGCCAGCTCAGAGACAGGTTATAGCAATCAGCCCCAGCATTTT. Full variable domain (remainder filled in from reference TRBV18 and TRBJ1-5): NAGVMQNPRHLVRRRGQEARLRCSPMKGHSHVYWYRQLPEEGLKFMVYLQKENIIDESGMPKERFSAEFPKEGPSILRIQQVVRGDSAAYFCASSETGYSNQPQHFGDGTRLSIL.

The rearrangement joins TRBV11-3 to TRBJ2-1; no reliable D call. This CDR3 comprises 14 residues. The germline gives CDR1 SGHNT, CDR2 YENEEA. Between the trimmed V and J ends, which lost 0 bases and 7 bases, there was a span of 10 bases. The DNA of the CDR3 is TGTGCCAGCAGCTTAGATCTACAACAGAATGAGCAGTTCTTC. Amino acids: CASSLDLQQNEQFF.

The V and J genes are TRBV4-2 and TRBJ2-3, with 11 bases matching TRBD2. V lost 4 bases and J lost 4; bases outside the gene matches: 10. The CDR3 totals 17 residues. Looked up from germline, CDR1 is LGHNA and CDR2 is YNFKEQ. DNA of the CDR3: TGTGCCAGCAGCCGAGAAAGTAGCGGGGGGGCTCCAGATACGCAGTATTTT. It encodes CASSRESSGGAPDTQYF.

V and J are TRBV19 and TRBJ1-2, with a weak D call TRBD1 (5 bases). CDR3 length: 13 residues. The germline V gene encodes CDR1 LNHDA and CDR2 SQIVND (reference sequence). The V and J ends lost 3 bases and 6 bases respectively, with 11 bases between them. The CDR3 spells CASSIWGDHGYTF. CDR3 nucleotides: TGTGCCAGTAGTATCTGGGGGGACCATGGCTACACCTTC.

The gene calls are TRBV7-9 and TRBJ2-3; D may be TRBD1 or TRBD2 (5 bases each). Trimming removed 3 bases from V and 4 bases from J, with 5 bases in between. The CDR3 contains 12 residues. Per the germline V gene, CDR1 is SEHNR and CDR2 is FQNEAQ (reference sequence). The CDR3 DNA reads TGTGCCAGCAGCTTGGGGGCAGATACGCAGTATTTT. As protein: CASSLGADTQYF.

This rearrangement joins TRBV5-1 to TRBJ1-1; 7 bases are a match to TRBD1. The CDR3 length is 15 residues. Germline CDR1 SGHRS, CDR2 YFSETQ. V shed 6 bases, J shed 3 bases, and the junction held 11 bases outside the gene matches. The CDR3 protein is CASTATGREDTEAFF. In DNA form, the CDR3 reads TGCGCCAGCACCGCGACAGGGAGGGAGGACACTGAAGCTTTCTTT.

This clone was detected only a few times. The chain employs TRBV5-1 and TRBJ2-6, with 7 bases identical to TRBD1. V lost 4 bases and J lost 0; bases outside the gene matches: 13. Germline V lookup: CDR1 SGHRS, CDR2 YFSETQ. The CDR3 has 19 residues. The CDR3 region has the DNA TGCGCCAGCAGCATATCCCGGACAGGCTATCTCTCTGGGGCCAACGTCCTGACTTTC. Its protein product is CASSISRTGYLSGANVLTF.

In the case of this clone: The same CDR3 is also encoded by other DNA sequences in this sample. The V and J genes are TRBV9 and TRBJ2-7; 9 positions match TRBD1. This CDR3 contains 14 residues. CDR1 and CDR2 (germline): SGDLS, YYNGEE. The V gene end was trimmed by 3 bases and the J gene end by 2 bases; junction bases not matched to a gene: 3. For the CDR3, the DNA is TGTGCCAGCAGCGCTAGACAGGGGGCCTACGAGCAGTACTTC. Its protein is CASSARQGAYEQYF. The full variable domain, in which reference TRBV9 and TRBJ2-7 provide the parts outside the CDR3, is DSGVTQTPKHLITATGQRVTLRCSPRSGDLSVYWYQQSLDQGLQFLIQYYNGEERAKGNILERFSAQQFPDLHSELNLSSLELGDSALYFCASSARQGAYEQYFGPGTRLTVT.

The chain employs TRBV19 and TRBJ1-1; possible D gene TRBD1, 6 bases. V lost 4 bases and J 1 base, leaving 10 bases between the germline ends. This CDR3 contains 14 residues. The germline CDR1 and CDR2 sequences are LNHDA and SQIVND (reference sequence). The CDR3 DNA follows: TGTGCCAGTAGTACAGGGGCTCGGAACACTGAAGCTTTCTTT. The encoded protein is CASSTGARNTEAFF.

A remark on this clone: Germline is not matched at one junction end, which may reflect a read error. J is TRBJ1-5 and V is TRBV6-1, with TRBD1 identical over 7 bases. In germline, CDR1 is MNHNS, CDR2 SASEGT. The CDR3 loop spans 17 amino acids. The chain's CDR3 is CAGSDRVLLVGNQPQHF. CDR3 coding DNA: TGTGCCGGCAGTGACAGGGTCCTCCTAGTTGGCAATCAGCCCCAGCATTTT.

This chain uses TRBV10-3 with TRBJ2-2; 8 bases fit TRBD2. V shed 7 bases, J shed 9 bases, and the junction held 13 bases outside the gene matches. The germline gives CDR1 ENHRY, CDR2 SYGVKD. The CDR3 length is 15 residues. CDR3 residues: CAIKAPAGGRRELFF. CDR3 bases: TGTGCCATCAAGGCCCCGGCGGGGGGACGCAGGGAGCTGTTTTTT.

V and J are TRBV7-9 and TRBJ2-1, with 7 bases identical to TRBD2. Unmatched junction bases numbered 1, after V lost 1 base and J lost 4 bases. There are 14 residues in the CDR3. Germline V CDR1 and CDR2: SEHNR, FQNEAQ (reference sequence). CDR3 in amino acids: CASSLEGLYNEQFF. In nucleotides, the CDR3 is TGTGCCAGCAGCTTAGAGGGACTATACAATGAGCAGTTCTTC.

The CDR3 reads CAWSMAPAYEQYF. The CDR3 DNA is TGTGCCTGGAGTATGGCCCCGGCCTACGAGCAGTACTTC. The J gene is TRBJ2-7, the V gene TRBV30, with D hard to call. Germline V gene lookup returns CDR1 GTSNPN and CDR2 SVGIG (reference sequence). Between the trimmed V and J ends, which lost 2 bases and 2 bases, there was a span of 10 bases. This CDR3 comprises 13 residues. Combining the CDR3 with reference TRBV30 and TRBJ2-7 gives the whole variable domain SQTIHQWPATLVQPVGSPLSLECTVEGTSNPNLYWYRQAAGRGLQLLFYSVGIGQISSEVPQNLSASRPQDRQFILSSKKLLLSDSGFYLCAWSMAPAYEQYFGPGTRLTVT.

The chain recombines TRBV11-1 with TRBJ2-2; D is unclear. V gave up 2 bases and J gave up 1 base, with 8 bases separating them. The CDR3 is made up of 15 amino acids. Germline CDR1 reads SGHAT; CDR2 reads FQDESV (reference sequence). Here the CDR3 reads CASSLFSGNTGELFF. CDR3 nucleotide sequence: TGTGCCAGCAGCTTATTTTCAGGGAACACCGGGGAGCTGTTTTTT.

Only one count was recorded for this clone. This chain joins TRBV20-1 and TRBJ1-2; D is unresolved. The CDR3 loop spans 10 amino acids. The ends were cut back, 7 bases at V and 6 bases at J, with 9 bases in the middle. Germline CDR1 reads DFQATT; CDR2 reads SNEGSKA (reference sequence). The CDR3 reads CSGGVNGYTF. DNA of the CDR3: TGCAGTGGCGGGGTTAATGGCTACACCTTC.